The 21 T cell receptor beta chains reported below all come from one sample, sequenced in a study of cytomegalovirus exposure and HLA in healthy donors. Use of 60 Vbeta and 13 Jbeta primers characterized the PCR. The protocol was immunoSEQ multiplex PCR, while the TCRdb copy is restricted to in-frame clones and leaves out a portion. The data show approximately 160,000 clones, about 77% seen once. Sequencing was performed on PBMCs. The receptors derive from a male donor in good health and CMV-seropositive.

V gene TRBV5-1 combines with J gene TRBJ2-3, with TRBD1 matching over 7 bases. The CDR3 totals 14 residues. After removal of 7 bases from V and 2 bases from J, the junction contained 7 bases not matched to a gene. Germline CDR1 reads SGHRS; CDR2 reads YFSETQ. For the CDR3, the DNA is TGCGCCAGCCTCCGAGGACAGGACACAGATACGCAGTATTTT. Protein: CASLRGQDTDTQYF.

This clone was seen a single time. The V gene is TRBV7-9, the J gene TRBJ1-5, with D possibly matching TRBD1 (6 bases). Trimming left V 1 base short and J 6 bases short, with 10 bases between. The germline V gene encodes CDR1 SEHNR and CDR2 FQNEAQ (reference sequence). The CDR3 loop spans 14 amino acids. In DNA form, the CDR3 reads TGTGCCAGCAGCTTAGGGGGGCCGGGTCAGCCCCAGCATTTT. Its translation is CASSLGGPGQPQHF.

For this clone: The same CDR3 also results from other DNA sequences found in this sample. The CDR3 DNA reads TGTGCCTGGAGCGTACGGGGTGAAGCTTTCTTT. Translated, it gives CAWSVRGEAFF. The chain is built from TRBV30 and TRBJ1-1; D gene unclear. Germline V gene lookup returns CDR1 GTSNPN and CDR2 SVGIG (reference sequence). This CDR3 spans 11 amino acids. Trimming stripped 3 bases from V and 7 bases from J, with 9 bases between.

This chain uses TRBV7-2 with TRBJ2-5; D is undetermined. Looked up from germline, CDR1 is SGHTA and CDR2 is FQGNSA. The V gene lost 5 bases and the J gene lost 2 bases, with 27 bases spanning the gap. The CDR3 is made up of 19 amino acids. The CDR3 loop is CASSPPYQTVYSPQETQYF. The CDR3 DNA follows: TGTGCCAGCAGCCCCCCGTATCAAACAGTATACTCACCTCAAGAGACCCAGTACTTC.

The V gene is TRBV4-1, the J gene TRBJ2-3; D remains unclear. CDR3 length: 12 residues. Germline V lookup: CDR1 MGHRA, CDR2 YSYEKL. V lost 4 bases and J 4 bases, leaving 6 bases between the germline ends. CDR3 sequence (DNA): TGCGCCAGCAGCCTCCTTCCAGATACGCAGTATTTT. Translation gives CASSLLPDTQYF.

The chain links TRBV5-1 to TRBJ1-2, with 8 bases fitting TRBD1. The CDR3 spans 16 residues. The germline V gene has CDR1 SGHRS and CDR2 YFSETQ. J lost 8 bases, V lost 2 bases, and 14 bases had no gene match. The CDR3 DNA is TGCGCCAGCAGCTTAGAAAGGGCCGACAGGGGTCCGGGCTACACCTTC. Translated: CASSLERADRGPGYTF.

The V gene is TRBV6-6, the J gene TRBJ1-5; D is perhaps TRBD1 (5 bases). The CDR3 is 16 residues long. CDR1 MNHNY and CDR2 SVGAGI come from the germline V gene (reference sequence). V lost 4 bases and J lost 4, with 17 bases in between. The CDR3 reads CASSSPLTVLNQPQHF. The CDR3, as DNA: TGTGCCAGCAGTTCTCCCCTGACAGTCCTAAATCAGCCCCAGCATTTT.

V is TRBV19 and J is TRBJ1-5; the D gene is possibly TRBD1 (5 bases). The CDR3 sequence is 16 residues long. V lost 5 bases and J lost 4, with 18 bases in between. Germline assignment: CDR1 LNHDA and CDR2 SQIVND (reference sequence). CDR3 in DNA: TGTGCCAGTAGTTCCGGGACTGGGCGGTGGAATCAGCCCCAGCATTTT. It translates to CASSSGTGRWNQPQHF.

The chain has TRBV28 and TRBJ1-3, with 9 bases identical to TRBD1. Trimming at V came to 6 bases and at J to 1 base, leaving 10 bases not matched to a gene. This CDR3 is 17 amino acids long. CDR1 and CDR2 (germline): MDHEN, SYDVKM. The CDR3: CASRPDRGGTSGNTIYF. CDR3 coding DNA: TGTGCCAGCAGACCCGACAGGGGGGGGACTTCTGGAAACACCATATATTTT.

The gene calls are TRBV7-9 and TRBJ1-2; D unresolved. V was pared by 1 base and J by 4 bases, with 13 bases between. This CDR3 has 15 amino acids. Germline CDR1 SEHNR, CDR2 FQNEAQ (reference sequence). CDR3 sequence: CASSLESPGSYGYTF. The CDR3 DNA sequence: TGTGCCAGCAGCTTAGAATCTCCCGGGAGCTATGGCTACACCTTC.

The V call is TRBV30, the J call TRBJ1-6; maybe TRBD1 (5 bases). In germline, CDR1 is GTSNPN, CDR2 SVGIG (reference sequence). V was cut by 0 bases and J by 0 bases, with 15 bases left in between. This CDR3 comprises 18 residues. The CDR3 DNA is TGTGCCTGGAGTGTTGGGGGGACCCAAAGCTCCTATAATTCACCCCTCCACTTT. Translating gives CAWSVGGTQSSYNSPLHF.

The CDR3 region has the DNA TGTGCCTCTGGGACAGGGGGAAACACCATATATTTT. Protein product: CASGTGGNTIYF. The chain has TRBV30 and TRBJ1-3; 9 bases map to TRBD1. V trimming: 7 bases; J trimming: 4 bases; junction bases outside the gene matches: 2. CDR1 GTSNPN and CDR2 SVGIG come from the germline V gene (reference sequence). The CDR3 has 12 amino acids.

V is TRBV6-5 and J is TRBJ1-6; TRBD1 is a possible D gene (6 bases). Germline loops: CDR1 MNHEY, CDR2 SVGAGI. There are 15 residues in the CDR3. Trimming removed 5 bases at V and 6 bases at J, with 14 bases between. CDR3 sequence: CASSRQVPSNSPLHF. The CDR3 DNA sequence: TGTGCCAGCAGTAGACAGGTACCATCTAATTCACCCCTCCACTTT.

This chain joins TRBV5-4 and TRBJ1-2; the D gene is possibly TRBD1 (5 bases). The V end was cut by 1 base, the J end by 6 bases, with 10 bases between. There are 13 residues in the CDR3. The germline V gene encodes CDR1 SGHNT and CDR2 YYREEE (reference sequence). For the CDR3, the DNA is TGTGCCAGCAGCTTGTGGGGGGGGGATGGCTACACCTTC. Translating gives CASSLWGGDGYTF.

The chain links TRBV6-5 to TRBJ2-5, with D maybe TRBD1 (5 bases). With 9 bases removed from V and 4 bases from J, the gap between germline ends came to 9 bases. The CDR3 runs 11 residues. CDR1 and CDR2 from the germline V gene are MNHEY and SVGAGI. The CDR3 here is CASNQGETQYF. As DNA, the CDR3 is TGTGCCAGTAATCAGGGAGAGACCCAGTACTTC.

This chain links TRBV5-1 with TRBJ1-2; 8 nucleotides line up with TRBD1. Unmatched junction bases numbered 10, after V lost 4 bases and J lost 8 bases. From germline, CDR1 is SGHRS and CDR2 YFSETQ. The CDR3 covers 14 residues. Here the CDR3 reads CASSTWTGSAGYTF. The CDR3 nucleotides are TGCGCCAGCAGCACTTGGACAGGGTCTGCGGGCTACACCTTC. Looking up the rest from reference TRBV5-1 and TRBJ1-2 gives the full variable domain: KAGVTQTPRYLIKTRGQQVTLSCSPISGHRSVSWYQQTPGQGLQFLFEYFSETQRNKGNFPGRFSGRQFSNSRSEMNVSTLELGDSALYLCASSTWTGSAGYTFGSGTRLTVV.

V usage is TRBV15 and J usage is TRBJ1-1, with D perhaps TRBD1 (5 bases). This CDR3 contains 15 residues. The germline CDR1 and CDR2 sequences are LNHNV and YYDKDF (reference sequence). V was shortened by 1 base and J by 1 base, with 10 bases between the two germline ends. The DNA for the CDR3 is TGTGCCACCAGCAGAGCAGGGAGGGCGAACACTGAAGCTTTCTTT. It is translated as CATSRAGRANTEAFF.

The chain has TRBV18 and TRBJ2-7; TRBD2 agrees at 7 bases. CDR1 is KGHSH and CDR2 is LQKENI in the germline V gene. Trimming took 5 bases from V and 5 from J; bases not matched to a gene: 6. The CDR3 totals 13 residues. CDR3 DNA: TGTGCCAGCTCAATAACTAGCGTCAACGAGCAGTACTTC. It is translated as CASSITSVNEQYF.

The chain combines TRBV4-1 with TRBJ2-7; tentative D call: TRBD1 (6 bases). Germline loops: CDR1 MGHRA, CDR2 YSYEKL. The CDR3 is 13 residues long. V lost 2 bases, J lost 3 bases, and 8 bases lay in between. The DNA of the CDR3 is TGCGCCAGCAGCCAACTGGACAGCTACGAGCAGTACTTC. Its translation is CASSQLDSYEQYF.

For this clone: At one end, the junction sequence differs from germline, possibly due to a read error. The V and J genes are TRBV7-7 and TRBJ2-1, with TRBD2 matching 12 bases. The CDR3 is 16 amino acids. Looked up from germline, CDR1 is SSHAT and CDR2 is FNYEAQ (reference sequence). The CDR3 DNA sequence: TGTGCTAGCAGCTTAGGTCTAGCGGGGGGGACGAATGAGCAGTTCTTC. The encoded protein is CASSLGLAGGTNEQFF.

The V call is TRBV10-1, the J call TRBJ2-1; D is possibly TRBD2 (5 bases). With 1 base removed from V and 7 bases from J, the gap between germline ends came to 20 bases. This CDR3 spans 17 amino acids. Germline-derived CDR1 and CDR2 are WNHNN and SYGVQD (reference sequence). CDR3 bases: TGCGCCAGCAGTGAGTTAGGACTCCTTGGGCCTGAGAATGAGCAGTTCTTC. Encoded protein: CASSELGLLGPENEQFF.